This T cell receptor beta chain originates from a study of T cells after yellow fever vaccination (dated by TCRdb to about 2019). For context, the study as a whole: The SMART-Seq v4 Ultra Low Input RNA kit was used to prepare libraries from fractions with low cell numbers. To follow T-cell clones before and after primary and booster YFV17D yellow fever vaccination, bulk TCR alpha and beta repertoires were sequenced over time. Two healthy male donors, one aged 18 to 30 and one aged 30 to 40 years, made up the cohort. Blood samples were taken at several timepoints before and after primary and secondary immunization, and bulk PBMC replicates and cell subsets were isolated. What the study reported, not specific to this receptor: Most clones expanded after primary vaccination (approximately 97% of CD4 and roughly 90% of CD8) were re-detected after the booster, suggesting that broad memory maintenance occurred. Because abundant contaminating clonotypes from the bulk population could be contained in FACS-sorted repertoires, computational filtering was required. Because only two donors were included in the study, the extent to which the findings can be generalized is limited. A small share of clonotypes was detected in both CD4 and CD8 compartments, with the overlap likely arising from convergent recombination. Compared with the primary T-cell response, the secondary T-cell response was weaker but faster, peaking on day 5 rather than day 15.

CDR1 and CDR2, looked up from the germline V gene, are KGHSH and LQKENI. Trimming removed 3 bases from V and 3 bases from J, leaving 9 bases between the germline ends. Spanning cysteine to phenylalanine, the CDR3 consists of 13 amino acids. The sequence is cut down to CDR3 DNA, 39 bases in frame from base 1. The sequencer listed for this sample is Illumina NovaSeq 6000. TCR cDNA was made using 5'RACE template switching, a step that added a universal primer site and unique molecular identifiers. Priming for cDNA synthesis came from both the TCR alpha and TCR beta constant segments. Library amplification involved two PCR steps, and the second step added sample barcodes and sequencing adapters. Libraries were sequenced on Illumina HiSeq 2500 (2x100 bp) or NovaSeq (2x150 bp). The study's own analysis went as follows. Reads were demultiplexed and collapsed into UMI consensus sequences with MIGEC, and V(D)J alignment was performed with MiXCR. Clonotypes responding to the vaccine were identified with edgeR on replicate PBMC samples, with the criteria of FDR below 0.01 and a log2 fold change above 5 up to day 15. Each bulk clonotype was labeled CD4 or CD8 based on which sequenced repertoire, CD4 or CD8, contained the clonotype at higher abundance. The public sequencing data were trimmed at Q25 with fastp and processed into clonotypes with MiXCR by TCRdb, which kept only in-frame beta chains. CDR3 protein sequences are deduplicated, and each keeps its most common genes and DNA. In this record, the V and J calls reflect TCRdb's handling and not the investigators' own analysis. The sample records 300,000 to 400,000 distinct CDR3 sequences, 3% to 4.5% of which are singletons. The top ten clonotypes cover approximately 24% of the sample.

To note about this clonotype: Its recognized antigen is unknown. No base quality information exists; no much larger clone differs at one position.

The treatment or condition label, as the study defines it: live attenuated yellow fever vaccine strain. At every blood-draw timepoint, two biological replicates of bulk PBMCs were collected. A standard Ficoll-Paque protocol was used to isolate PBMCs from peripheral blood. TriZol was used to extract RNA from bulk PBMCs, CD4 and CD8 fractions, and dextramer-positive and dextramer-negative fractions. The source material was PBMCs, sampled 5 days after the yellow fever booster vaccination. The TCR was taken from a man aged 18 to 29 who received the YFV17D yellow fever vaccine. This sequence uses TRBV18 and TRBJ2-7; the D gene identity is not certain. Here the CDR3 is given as CASSPGSHYEQYF. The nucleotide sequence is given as TGTGCCAGCTCACCTGGGTCCCACTACGAGCAGTACTTC.